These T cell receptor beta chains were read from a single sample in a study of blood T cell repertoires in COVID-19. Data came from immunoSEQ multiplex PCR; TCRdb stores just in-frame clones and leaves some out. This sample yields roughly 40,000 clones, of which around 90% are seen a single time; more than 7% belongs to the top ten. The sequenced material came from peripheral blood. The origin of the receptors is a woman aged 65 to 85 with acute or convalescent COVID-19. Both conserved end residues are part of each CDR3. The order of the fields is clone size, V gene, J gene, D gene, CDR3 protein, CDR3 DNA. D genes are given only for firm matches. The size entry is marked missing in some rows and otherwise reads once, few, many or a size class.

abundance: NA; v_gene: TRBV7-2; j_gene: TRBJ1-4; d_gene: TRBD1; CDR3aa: CASSWGQPVPEKLFF; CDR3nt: TGTGCCAGCAGCTGGGGACAGCCGGTCCCTGAAAAACTGTTTTTT
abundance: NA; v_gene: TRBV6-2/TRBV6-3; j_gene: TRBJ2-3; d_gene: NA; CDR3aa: CASSYVGASTDTQYF; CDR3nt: TGTGCCAGCAGTTACGTGGGAGCTAGCACAGATACGCAGTATTTT
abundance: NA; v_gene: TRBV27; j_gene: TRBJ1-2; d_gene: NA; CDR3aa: CASSPDSDYGYTF; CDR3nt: TGTGCCAGCAGCCCGGACAGTGACTATGGCTACACCTTC
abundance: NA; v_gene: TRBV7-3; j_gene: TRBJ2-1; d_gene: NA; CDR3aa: CASSLNSRRNEQFF; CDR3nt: TGTGCCAGCAGCTTAAATTCAAGGAGGAATGAGCAGTTCTTC
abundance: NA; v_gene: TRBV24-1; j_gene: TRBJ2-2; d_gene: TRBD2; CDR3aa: CATSDRSGSNTGELFF; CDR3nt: TGTGCCACCAGTGACCGGAGCGGGAGTAACACCGGGGAGCTGTTTTTT
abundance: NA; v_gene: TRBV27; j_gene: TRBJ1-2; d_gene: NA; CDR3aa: CASSLKPAANYGYTF; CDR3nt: TGTGCCAGCAGTTTAAAGCCCGCGGCTAACTATGGCTACACCTTC
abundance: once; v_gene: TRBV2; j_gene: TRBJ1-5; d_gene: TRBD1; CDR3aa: CASSELGQAAQPQHF; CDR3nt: TGTGCCAGCAGTGAGCTGGGACAGGCGGCCCAGCCCCAGCATTTT
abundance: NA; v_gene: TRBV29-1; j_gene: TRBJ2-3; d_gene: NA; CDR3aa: CSETKGPGGTPDTQYF; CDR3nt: TGCAGCGAAACGAAGGGTCCAGGGGGGACTCCAGATACGCAGTATTTT
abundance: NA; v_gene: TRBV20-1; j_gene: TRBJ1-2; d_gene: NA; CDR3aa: CSASGEENGYTF; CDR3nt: TGCAGTGCTAGTGGTGAGGAGAATGGCTACACCTTC
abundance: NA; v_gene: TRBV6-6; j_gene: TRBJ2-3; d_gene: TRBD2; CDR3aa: CASSTSSGGGYTQYF; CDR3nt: TGTGCCAGCAGTACGTCTAGCGGGGGGGGATATACGCAGTATTTT
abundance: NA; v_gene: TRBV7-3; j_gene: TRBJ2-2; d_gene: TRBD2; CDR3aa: CASSPLGRMGLAGPTGELFF; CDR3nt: TGTGCCAGCAGCCCATTAGGACGGATGGGACTAGCGGGCCCCACCGGGGAGCTGTTTTTT
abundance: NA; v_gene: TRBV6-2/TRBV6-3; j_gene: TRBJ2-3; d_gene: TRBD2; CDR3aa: CASSKGLAGGGTDTQYF; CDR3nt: TGTGCCAGCAGTAAGGGACTAGCGGGAGGTGGCACAGATACGCAGTATTTT
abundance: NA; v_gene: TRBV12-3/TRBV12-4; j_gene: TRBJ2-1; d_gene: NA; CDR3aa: CASSYSVDEQFF; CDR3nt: TGTGCCAGCAGTTACTCGGTGGATGAGCAGTTCTTC
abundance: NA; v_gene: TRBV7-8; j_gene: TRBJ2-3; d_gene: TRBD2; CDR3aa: CASSPWTSGSTDTQYF; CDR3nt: TGTGCCAGCAGCCCCTGGACTAGCGGGAGCACAGATACGCAGTATTTT
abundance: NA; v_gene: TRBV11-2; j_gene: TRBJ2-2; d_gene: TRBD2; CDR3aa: CASSRSSGGARTGELFF; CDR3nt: TGTGCCAGCAGCCGGTCTAGCGGGGGGGCGAGGACCGGGGAGCTGTTTTTT
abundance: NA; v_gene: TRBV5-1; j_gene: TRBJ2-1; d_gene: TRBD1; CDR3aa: CASSLGAGGGEQFF; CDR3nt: TGCGCCAGCAGCTTGGGGGCAGGGGGCGGTGAGCAGTTCTTC
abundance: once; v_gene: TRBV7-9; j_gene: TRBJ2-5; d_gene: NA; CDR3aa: CASSLLGGDNGETQYF; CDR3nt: TGTGCCAGCAGCCTTTTAGGGGGGGATAACGGAGAGACCCAGTACTTC
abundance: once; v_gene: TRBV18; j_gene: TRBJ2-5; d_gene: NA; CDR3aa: CASSPPSLETQYF; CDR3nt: TGTGCCAGCTCACCACCGTCATTGGAGACCCAGTACTTC
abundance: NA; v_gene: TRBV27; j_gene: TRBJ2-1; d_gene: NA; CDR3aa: CASSLAGATYNEQFF; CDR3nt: TGTGCCAGCAGTTTGGCGGGGGCCACCTACAATGAGCAGTTCTTC
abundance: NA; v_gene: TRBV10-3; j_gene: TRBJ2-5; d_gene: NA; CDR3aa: CAISDTGYETQYF; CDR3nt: TGTGCCATCAGTGACACAGGGTATGAGACCCAGTACTTC
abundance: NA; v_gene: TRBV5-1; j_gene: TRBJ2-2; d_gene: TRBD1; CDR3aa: CASSLWDSTTGELFF; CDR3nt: TGCGCCAGCAGCTTATGGGACAGCACTACCGGGGAGCTGTTTTTT
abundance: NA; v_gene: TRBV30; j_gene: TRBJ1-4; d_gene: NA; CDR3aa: CAWSANEKLFF; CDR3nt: TGTGCCTGGAGTGCAAATGAAAAACTGTTTTTT
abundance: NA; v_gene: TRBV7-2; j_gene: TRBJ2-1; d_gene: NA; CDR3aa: CASSLVGGPNEQFF; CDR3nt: TGTGCCAGCAGCTTAGTTGGTGGCCCTAATGAGCAGTTCTTC
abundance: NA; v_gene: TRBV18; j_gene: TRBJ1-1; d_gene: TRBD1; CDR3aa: CASSPRITRTGIAEAFF; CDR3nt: TGTGCCAGCTCACCACGAATTACAAGGACAGGGATCGCTGAAGCTTTCTTT
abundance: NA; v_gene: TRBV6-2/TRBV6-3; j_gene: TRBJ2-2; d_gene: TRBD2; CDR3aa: CASSRRTSGTGELFF; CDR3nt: TGTGCCAGCAGCCGACGGACTAGCGGCACCGGGGAGCTGTTTTTT
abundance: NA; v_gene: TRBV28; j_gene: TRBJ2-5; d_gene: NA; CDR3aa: CASSPPPGQETQYF; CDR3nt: TGTGCCAGCAGTCCCCCCCCGGGACAAGAGACCCAGTACTTC
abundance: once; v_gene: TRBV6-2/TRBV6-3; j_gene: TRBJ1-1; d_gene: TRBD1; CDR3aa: CASSQDQGARTEAFF; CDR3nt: TGTGCCAGCAGCCAAGATCAGGGGGCGAGGACTGAAGCTTTCTTT
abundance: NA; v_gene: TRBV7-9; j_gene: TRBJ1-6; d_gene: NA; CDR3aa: CASSRPHTIRYNSPLHF; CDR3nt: TGTGCCAGCAGCCGCCCCCATACAATCAGGTATAATTCACCCCTCCACTTT
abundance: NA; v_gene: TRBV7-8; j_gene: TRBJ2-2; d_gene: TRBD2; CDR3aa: CASSPGTSGSIAGELFF; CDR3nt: TGTGCCAGCAGCCCCGGGACTAGCGGGAGCATAGCCGGGGAGCTGTTTTTT
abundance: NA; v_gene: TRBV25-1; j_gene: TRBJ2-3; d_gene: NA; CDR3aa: CASSEWLASASTDTQYF; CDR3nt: TGTGCCAGCAGTGAATGGTTGGCTTCCGCTAGCACAGATACGCAGTATTTT
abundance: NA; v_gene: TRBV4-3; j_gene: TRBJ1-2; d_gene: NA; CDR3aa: CASSPRASAYSYGYTF; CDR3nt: TGCGCCAGCAGCCCGAGGGCCTCTGCCTATAGCTATGGCTACACCTTC
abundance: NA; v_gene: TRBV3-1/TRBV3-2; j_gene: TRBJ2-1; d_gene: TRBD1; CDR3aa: CASSRRQGTRNEQFF; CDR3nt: TGTGCCAGCAGTCGACGACAGGGTACCCGTAATGAGCAGTTCTTC
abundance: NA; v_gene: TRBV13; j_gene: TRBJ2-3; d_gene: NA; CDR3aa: CASSLRRLGLPTDTQYF; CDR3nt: TGTGCCAGCAGCCTTCGAAGACTAGGATTGCCGACAGATACGCAGTATTTT
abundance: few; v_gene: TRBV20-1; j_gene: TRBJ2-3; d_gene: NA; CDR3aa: CSARVWGLGDTQYF; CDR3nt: TGCAGTGCTCGTGTATGGGGCCTGGGGGATACGCAGTATTTT
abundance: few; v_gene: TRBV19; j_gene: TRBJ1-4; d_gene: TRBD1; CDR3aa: CASSIGGGQAFEKLFF; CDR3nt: TGTGCCAGTAGTATCGGAGGCGGACAGGCCTTTGAAAAACTGTTTTTT
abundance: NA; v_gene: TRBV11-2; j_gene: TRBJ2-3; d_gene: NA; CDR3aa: CASSPEGADTDTQYF; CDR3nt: TGTGCCAGCAGCCCAGAGGGAGCCGACACAGATACGCAGTATTTT
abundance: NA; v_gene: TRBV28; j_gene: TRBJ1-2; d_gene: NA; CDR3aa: CASSFKGASYGYTF; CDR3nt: TGTGCCAGCAGTTTTAAGGGAGCCAGCTATGGCTACACCTTC
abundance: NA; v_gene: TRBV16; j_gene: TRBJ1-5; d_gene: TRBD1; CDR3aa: CASSQDRVGQPQHF; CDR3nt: TGTGCCAGCAGCCAAGACAGGGTTGGTCAGCCCCAGCATTTT
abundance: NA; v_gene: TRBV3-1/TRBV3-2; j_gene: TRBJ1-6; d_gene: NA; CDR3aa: CASSQSSYNSPLHF; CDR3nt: TGTGCCAGCAGCCAGAGCTCCTATAATTCACCCCTCCACTTT